This T cell receptor (beta chain) was retrieved from a study of OX40 agonist ivuxolimab in advanced cancers. The overall study: A diagnosis of hepatocellular carcinoma, melanoma, renal cell or head and neck cancer was present in dose-escalation patients.

V lost 4 bases to trimming and J lost 3 bases, with 12 bases between them. This CDR3 has 14 amino acids. Germline V gene sequence: CDR1 MGHRA, CDR2 YSYEKL. Any history of autoimmune disease or systemic immunosuppression disqualified patients. The protocol was immunoSEQ multiplex PCR, while the TCRdb copy is restricted to in-frame clones and leaves out a portion. The table has 65,000 to 70,000 clones, roughly four fifths seen once. This receptor was obtained from an adult with an advanced solid tumor such as melanoma, head and neck, liver or kidney cancer. This rearrangement joins TRBV4-1 to TRBJ2-5, with D tentatively TRBD2 (5 bases). This specimen consisted of CD4+ or CD8+ T cells sorted from blood, obtained in a trial of the OX40 agonist ivuxolimab. The CDR3 region is CASSRRSSEETQYF. The CDR3 coding sequence is TGCGCCAGCAGCCGAAGAAGTAGCGAAGAGACCCAGTACTTC.